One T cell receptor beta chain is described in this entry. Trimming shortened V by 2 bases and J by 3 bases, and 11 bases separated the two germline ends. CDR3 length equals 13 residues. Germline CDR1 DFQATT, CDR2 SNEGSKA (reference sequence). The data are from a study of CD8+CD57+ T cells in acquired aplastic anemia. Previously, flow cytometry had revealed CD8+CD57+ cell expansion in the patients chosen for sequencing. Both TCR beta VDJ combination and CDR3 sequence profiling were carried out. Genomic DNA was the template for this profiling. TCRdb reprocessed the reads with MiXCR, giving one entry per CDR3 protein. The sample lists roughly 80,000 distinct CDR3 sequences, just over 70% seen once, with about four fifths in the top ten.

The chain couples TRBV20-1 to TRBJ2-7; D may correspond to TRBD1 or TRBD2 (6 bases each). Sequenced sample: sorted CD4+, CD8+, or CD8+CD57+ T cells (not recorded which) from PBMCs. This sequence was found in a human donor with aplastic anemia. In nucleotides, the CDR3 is TGCAGTGCTAGAACAGGGACTCACTACGAGCAGTACTTC. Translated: CSARTGTHYEQYF.